These 2 T cell receptor beta chains were sequenced from one sample in a study of T-cell memory formation after mild COVID-19. MiXCR, applied by TCRdb to the 5' RACE reads, yields one record per CDR3 protein. The top ten hold more than 9% of the sample, which has about half a million distinct CDR3 sequences, 15% to 20% seen once. The specimen sequenced was PBMCs or a T cell subset sorted from them (not recorded which). The receptors derive from an adult woman who had mild COVID-19 (a few samples of this study predate the infection). Cell type and time point are not known.

The chain is built from TRBV12-3 or TRBV12-4 and TRBJ2-7; a weak D match, TRBD2 (6 bases). The germline V and J ends were trimmed by 6 bases and 2 bases, with 17 bases remaining between them. The CDR3 has 15 residues. Here the CDR3 DNA reads TGTGCCAGCAGACCCGGGACTCATAAAACCTACGAGCAGTACTTC. Translating it yields CASRPGTHKTYEQYF.

The genes are TRBV5-5 and TRBJ2-7; TRBD1 is a possible D gene (6 bases). This CDR3 contains 14 residues. Looked up from germline, CDR1 is SGHKS and CDR2 is YYEKEE (reference sequence). Deletions cut 1 base from V and 0 bases from J, with 8 bases between. The DNA for the CDR3 is TGTGCCAGCAGCTTGCAGACAGGCTCCTACGAGCAGTACTTC. Amino acid sequence: CASSLQTGSYEQYF.